The rows below give T cell receptor beta chains drawn from one sample of a study of metastatic and nonmetastatic thyroid tumors. TCRdb recomputed clones from the PCR reads via MiXCR. The sample holds 11,000 to 15,000 clones, around 28% seen once. Sequenced input: tumor tissue. These receptor sequences come from a female donor with papillary thyroid cancer or a benign thyroid nodule (not recorded which). Some clones in this sample may be carry-over from other donors' samples. The CDR3 runs from the conserved cysteine through the conserved F or W. A D gene is named only where the DNA matches it firmly.

>TRBV7-2|TRBJ2-1|TRBD2
CASSLWFLAGIRNEQFF
>TRBV2|TRBJ1-1|TRBD1
CASSQDRGLTEAFF
>TRBV6-1|TRBJ1-2|NA
CASSEAWRNYGYTF
>TRBV20-1|TRBJ2-1|NA
CSARGVVMGLQFF
>TRBV12-3/TRBV12-4|TRBJ2-1|TRBD2
CASSLAISGTRVHNEQFF
>TRBV4-3|TRBJ1-1|NA
CASSKERGTEAFF
>TRBV7-2|TRBJ1-2|NA
CASSFPIGSNYGYTF
>TRBV3-1|TRBJ2-6|NA
CASSQRRDAGANVLTF
>TRBV6-1|TRBJ2-7|TRBD2
CASSGTNRYEQYF
>TRBV6-2/TRBV6-3|TRBJ2-1|TRBD2
CASSYRLAWVDEQFF
>TRBV7-4|TRBJ1-4|TRBD1
CASSPRDRRSEKLFF
>TRBV28|TRBJ2-7|TRBD1
CASSPGTGYEQYF
>TRBV12-3/TRBV12-4|TRBJ1-1|NA
CDSSLLIKDFF
>TRBV5-6|TRBJ1-3|NA
CASSFRGENRIRNTIYF
>TRBV28|TRBJ1-5|NA
CASSPAARGSRQHF
>TRBV2|TRBJ2-6|NA
CASSTSTGTTSSGANVLTF
>TRBV15|TRBJ1-1|NA
CATSREPGEVEAFF
>TRBV18|TRBJ1-6|TRBD1
CASRPGQGNSPLHF
>TRBV5-1|TRBJ2-3|TRBD1
CASRTGGTDTQYF
>TRBV24-1|TRBJ2-7|NA
CATSDPAGSYEQYF
>TRBV28|TRBJ1-1|TRBD1
CASSQQGFVNTEAFF
>TRBV28|TRBJ2-6|NA
CASSPRSGGPGANVLTF
>TRBV7-8|TRBJ2-7|TRBD2
CASSLAGGPYEQYF
>TRBV20-1|TRBJ1-2|NA
CSATLRDPRTNYGYTF
>TRBV7-2|TRBJ1-2|TRBD1
CASSHRQGTGYTF
>TRBV7-2|TRBJ2-7|TRBD2
CASSPGGAGDYEQYF
>TRBV6-6|TRBJ2-7|TRBD1
CASSYSGTGVYEQYF
>TRBV27|TRBJ1-1|NA
CASSLTPAENREDTEAFF
>TRBV6-4|TRBJ2-1|TRBD2
CASSDSFGIAGGSNEQFF
>TRBV20-1|TRBJ1-4|NA
CSAREGSEKLFF
>TRBV20-1|TRBJ2-3|NA
CSARDLDTQYF
>TRBV6-2/TRBV6-3|TRBJ2-7|TRBD2
CASSWTSGEQYF
>TRBV27|TRBJ2-2|TRBD1
CASKSGGQLNTGELFF
>TRBV9|TRBJ2-5|NA
CASSGPSSSVKETQYF
>TRBV19|TRBJ1-5|NA
CASSTTGARDQPQHF
>TRBV28|TRBJ2-7|TRBD1
CASSPSDRGYEQYF
>TRBV7-9|TRBJ1-6|NA
CASSSSRAPGSPLHF
>TRBV2|TRBJ1-2|NA
CASSDRTAAYGYTF
>TRBV5-1|TRBJ1-2|NA
CASSLRDDGYTF
>TRBV19|TRBJ2-5|TRBD2
CASSRRLAGKETQYF
>TRBV25-1|TRBJ2-3|NA
CASRKEGGEDTQYF
>TRBV6-1|TRBJ2-2|NA
CASRNWFSGELFF
>TRBV18|TRBJ2-7|NA
CASSPGAHYEQYF
>TRBV2|TRBJ1-2|TRBD1
CASSDGGYRGNNYGYTF
>TRBV20-1|TRBJ1-3|NA
CSARDLNSLSGNTIYF
>TRBV5-1|TRBJ1-2|TRBD1
CASSPGQGALDYGYTF
>TRBV18|TRBJ2-1|NA
CASSPPVRYTDYNEQFF
>TRBV5-1|TRBJ2-1|NA
CASSFGQNVHNEQFF
>TRBV28|TRBJ1-1|TRBD1
CASSELGTGVVNNEAFF
>TRBV20-1|TRBJ2-1|TRBD1
CSARDWGQGANEQFF
>TRBV5-1|TRBJ2-1|TRBD2
CASSSGGNEQFF
>TRBV20-1|TRBJ2-3|TRBD2
CSASMKREKAWSTDTQYF
>TRBV6-2/TRBV6-3|TRBJ2-2|NA
CASSYSQGPFTRAAGELFF
>TRBV5-6|TRBJ2-7|TRBD1
CASRSGTDFYEQYF
>TRBV6-2/TRBV6-3|TRBJ2-7|TRBD2
CASRFGTSFSYEQYF
>TRBV6-2/TRBV6-3|TRBJ2-5|TRBD2
CASSRSGGRETQYF
>TRBV5-1|TRBJ2-1|NA
CASSSGGSSYNEQFF